Shown below are 27 T cell receptor beta chains from a single sample sequenced in a study. Treg sorting used a CD4+CD25+CD127-/low gate. From the 5' RACE reads, TCRdb called clonotypes with MiXCR, one entry per CDR3 protein. Counted here are fewer than 13,000 distinct CDR3 sequences, 15% to 20% occurring once; the ten biggest clones make up less than 5%. Sequenced: Tregs sorted from a lymph node. All receptors derive from a female donor with breast cancer.

V usage is TRBV6-6 and J usage is TRBJ1-2; tentative D call: TRBD1 (6 bases). Trimming removed 5 bases from V and 4 bases from J, with 20 bases in between. Germline lookup yields CDR1 MNHNY and CDR2 SVGAGI (reference sequence). CDR3 length equals 16 residues. The CDR3 sequence: CASSRRQAGNTYGYTF. The DNA for the CDR3 is TGTGCCAGCAGTCGTCGACAGGCAGGGAATACCTATGGCTACACCTTC.

By its share, this clonotype is medium-sized. J is TRBJ2-1 and V is TRBV24-1, with 10 bases identical to TRBD2. Trimming cost V 4 bases and J 3 bases; bases outside gene matches: 5. Germline CDR1 reads KGHDR; CDR2 reads SFDVKD. This CDR3 is 16 amino acids long. CDR3 sequence reads: CATSDPTSGHYNEQFF. DNA of the CDR3: TGTGCCACCAGTGACCCGACTAGCGGGCACTACAATGAGCAGTTCTTC.

This clonotype ranks as medium-sized. The chain has TRBV5-1 and TRBJ2-3, with D unclear. Between the trimmed V and J ends, which lost 1 base and 4 bases, there was a span of 4 bases. The length of the CDR3 is 12 residues. Germline CDR1 reads SGHRS; CDR2 reads YFSETQ. The CDR3 sequence: CASSLRPDTQYF. CDR3 sequence (DNA): TGCGCCAGCAGCTTGCGTCCAGATACGCAGTATTTT.

This clonotype showed up many times. V usage is TRBV20-1 and J usage is TRBJ2-1; 10 nucleotides line up with TRBD1. The CDR3 is 15 residues long. J gave up 4 bases and V 6 bases, and 9 bases lay outside the gene matches. Germline-derived CDR1 and CDR2 are DFQATT and SNEGSKA (reference sequence). The CDR3 reads CSARPGQGIYNEQFF. The CDR3 coding sequence is TGCAGTGCACGCCCGGGACAGGGGATTTACAATGAGCAGTTCTTC.

By frequency in the sample, this clonotype is medium-sized. The V and J genes are TRBV7-9 and TRBJ1-5, with 10 bases identical to TRBD1. Germline CDR1 and CDR2: SEHNR and FQNEAQ (reference sequence). The CDR3 contains 15 residues. V shed 5 bases, J shed 2 bases, and the junction held 3 bases outside the gene matches. The CDR3 region is CASSGDRGGNQPQHF. CDR3 sequence (DNA): TGTGCCAGCAGCGGGGACAGGGGAGGCAATCAGCCCCAGCATTTT.

By sample fraction, this clonotype is medium-sized. This chain uses TRBV7-2 with TRBJ2-7; 9 bases match TRBD2. Trimming at V came to 3 bases and at J to 2 bases, leaving 14 bases not matched to a gene. Germline CDR1 and CDR2: SGHTA and FQGNSA. CDR3 length: 18 residues. The CDR3 DNA reads TGTGCCAGCAGCTTGATTATATGGGGTAGCGGGAGTCCCTACGAGCAGTACTTC. This gives the protein CASSLIIWGSGSPYEQYF.

Turning to this clonotype: A much more abundant neighbour one base away suggests this may be a read error. The chain combines TRBV4-3 with TRBJ2-7; D is unresolved. The CDR3 spans 11 residues. Germline CDR1 reads LGHNA; CDR2 reads YSLEER. This chain's CDR3 is CASSPSYEQDF. The CDR3 DNA is TGCGCCAGCAGCCCCTCCTACGAGCAGGACTTC.

A word on this clonotype: Without the conserved terminal phenylalanine or tryptophan, this CDR3 likely stems from a read error. V and J are TRBV6-2 or TRBV6-3 and TRBJ1-1; TRBD1 agrees at 7 bases. Germline V lookup: CDR1 MNHEY, CDR2 SVGEGT. CDR3 size: 13 residues. The CDR3 protein is CASIEGGNTEAFL. The CDR3 bases are TGTGCCAGCATCGAAGGGGGCAACACTGAGGCTTTCTTA.

This clonotype is labeled medium-sized. The chain links TRBV7-9 to TRBJ2-1; D uncertain. Trimming pared 2 bases from V and 2 bases from J, leaving 10 bases between. From germline, CDR1 is SEHNR and CDR2 FQNEAQ (reference sequence). This CDR3 is built from 15 residues. In DNA form, the CDR3 reads TGTGCCAGCAGCTTAAGCGCGGCCGCCTACAATGAGCAGTTCTTC. Protein sequence: CASSLSAAAYNEQFF.

This clonotype was counted many times. The chain carries TRBV7-9 and TRBJ1-1; 7 bases are a match to TRBD1. Trimming cost V 1 base and J 5 bases; bases outside gene matches: 16. Germline CDR1 and CDR2: SEHNR and FQNEAQ (reference sequence). This CDR3 is 18 amino acids long. CDR3 DNA sequence: TGTGCCAGCAGCTTAGGATTCGGCGGGGTAACAGGGGTGACTGAAGCTTTCTTT. It encodes CASSLGFGGVTGVTEAFF. Using reference TRBV7-9 and TRBJ1-1 for the parts outside the CDR3, the full variable domain is DTGVSQNPRHKITKRGQNVTFRCDPISEHNRLYWYRQTLGQGPEFLTYFQNEAQLEKSRLLSDRFSAERPKGSFSTLEIQRTEQGDSAMYLCASSLGFGGVTGVTEAFFGQGTRLTVV.

Concerning this clonotype itself: This may be a read error, as it is one base from a much larger clone. This chain joins TRBV29-1 and TRBJ2-7, with D maybe TRBD1 (6 bases). CDR1 SQVTM and CDR2 ANQGSEA come from the germline V gene. CDR3 size: 12 residues. The V gene lost 7 bases and the J gene lost 7 bases, with 17 bases spanning the gap. The CDR3 loop reads CSGTGCFGEQYF. The CDR3 DNA reads TGCAGCGGTACAGGGTGCTTTGGGGAGCAGTACTTC.

This clonotype was counted between two and nine times. The chain recombines TRBV7-2 with TRBJ2-2; tentative D call: TRBD1 (6 bases). Germline CDR1 reads SGHTA; CDR2 reads FQGNSA. This CDR3 region has 14 residues. V was cut by 5 bases and J by 5 bases, with 12 bases left in between. CDR3 in DNA: TGTGCCAGCAGCCGGGGACAATGGACCGGGGAGCTGTTTTTT. As protein: CASSRGQWTGELFF.

On this clonotype: A much larger clone lies a single base off, so this may be a read error. The gene calls are TRBV7-9 and TRBJ1-5; D is unclear. Germline CDR1 is SEHNR and CDR2 is FQNEAQ (reference sequence). This CDR3 has 13 residues. CDR3 sequence: CASSSGNNQPRHF. DNA of the CDR3: TGTGCCAGCAGTTCGGGGAACAATCAGCCCCGGCATTTT.

This clonotype has ten or more counts. The chain joins TRBV3-1 to TRBJ1-1, with unresolved D. The CDR3 spans 13 residues. Trimming pared 5 bases from V and 3 bases from J, leaving 10 bases between. CDR1 LGHDT and CDR2 YNNKEL come from the germline V gene (reference sequence). The CDR3 sequence is CASSRVGDTEAFF. The CDR3 nucleotides read TGTGCCAGCAGCAGAGTCGGGGACACTGAAGCTTTCTTT.

This clonotype appeared many times. V gene TRBV14 combines with J gene TRBJ2-3, with unresolved D. The CDR3 covers 18 residues. Germline V gives CDR1 SGHDN, CDR2 FVKESK. V lost 2 bases and J 6 bases, leaving 24 bases between the germline ends. The CDR3 DNA reads as TGTGCCAGCAGCCAATATACCACCAGCGATATTTCCATCGATACGCAGTATTTT. It codes for CASSQYTTSDISIDTQYF.

This chain links TRBV30 with TRBJ1-5; 10 nucleotides align to TRBD1. Germline V gives CDR1 GTSNPN, CDR2 SVGIG (reference sequence). V dropped 5 bases and J dropped 4; count of bases not matched to a gene: 8. CDR3 length: 15 residues. CDR3 protein: CAWGSRDRGNQPQHF. In DNA form, the CDR3 reads TGTGCCTGGGGCAGTAGGGACAGGGGAAATCAGCCCCAGCATTTT.

The chain employs TRBV4-3 and TRBJ1-3, with D unresolved. V was clipped by 0 bases and J by 2 bases, with 14 bases between them. Per germline, CDR1 LGHNA and CDR2 YSLEER. The CDR3 is made up of 17 amino acids. The CDR3 DNA reads as TGCGCCAGCAGCCAAGAAGGACGGAGAGGTGCTGGAAACACCATATATTTT. It encodes CASSQEGRRGAGNTIYF.

The V call is TRBV27, the J call TRBJ2-5; D unresolved. CDR3 size: 14 residues. The V end was cut by 0 bases, the J end by 5 bases, with 10 bases between. The germline CDR1 and CDR2 sequences are MNHEY and SMNVEV (reference sequence). The CDR3 region is CASSLSTSGETQYF. The CDR3 coding sequence is TGTGCCAGCAGTTTATCGACATCCGGGGAGACCCAGTACTTC.

This clonotype was recorded at least ten times. The rearrangement uses TRBV7-2 and TRBJ2-4; TRBD1 matches 10 bases. The CDR3 consists of 15 residues. Germline CDR1 reads SGHTA; CDR2 reads FQGNSA. J lost 7 bases, V lost 4 bases, and 7 bases had no gene match. The CDR3 loop is CASSSGTGESNIQYF. As DNA, the CDR3 is TGTGCCAGCAGCTCCGGGACAGGGGAGTCGAACATTCAGTACTTC. Variable domain in full (rest from reference TRBV7-2 and TRBJ2-4): GAGVSQSPSNKVTEKGKDVELRCDPISGHTALYWYRQSLGQGLEFLIYFQGNSAPDKSGLPSDRFSAERTGGSVSTLTIQRTQQEDSAVYLCASSSGTGESNIQYFGAGTRLSVL.

This clonotype is labeled medium-sized (0.01 to 0.1%). In DNA form, the CDR3 reads TGCGCCAGCAGCAAAAACTCGCTTGGAGGCCAAGAGACCCAGTACTTC. Translated, it gives CASSKNSLGGQETQYF. V gene TRBV5-1 combines with J gene TRBJ2-5; possibly TRBD2 for D (5 bases). CDR3 length: 16 amino acids. CDR1 is SGHRS, CDR2 YFSETQ, per germline. The V and J ends lost 4 bases and 1 base respectively, with 17 bases between them.

This clonotype has only a few counts. It may be a read error: a sequence one base away is much more abundant. V is TRBV5-1 and J is TRBJ2-1, with 10 bases identical to TRBD2. Germline CDR1 is SGHRS and CDR2 is YFSETQ. The CDR3 runs 14 residues. V lost 2 bases and J lost 8; bases outside the gene matches: 4. CDR3 sequence reads: CASSFSGRYHEQFF. CDR3 coding DNA: TGCGCCAGCAGCTTTAGCGGGAGGTACCATGAGCAGTTCTTC.

In its sample, this clonotype was seen many times. The chain's CDR3 is CASSPAGGRTGELFF. In DNA, the CDR3 is TGCGCCAGCAGCCCAGCGGGAGGGCGCACCGGGGAGCTGTTTTTT. This rearrangement joins TRBV4-1 to TRBJ2-2; 10 bases match TRBD2. The CDR3 contains 15 residues. The junction had 3 bases not matched to a gene; V was cut back by 4 bases and J by 4 bases. Germline assignment: CDR1 MGHRA and CDR2 YSYEKL.

The table lists this clonotype with a few counts. A read error is possible here, since a much larger clone lies one base away. Here the CDR3 omits its conserved ending phenylalanine or tryptophan, so a read error is the likely source. The chain carries TRBV29-1 and TRBJ2-7; 7 bases line up with TRBD2. Germline V gene sequence: CDR1 SQVTM, CDR2 ANQGSEA. This CDR3 comprises 12 residues. Losses at the gene ends were 6 bases for V and 0 bases for J; bases not matched to a gene: 2. CDR3 nucleotides: TGCAGCGTCCTAGCGGCCTCCTACGAGCAGTACCTC. It codes for CSVLAASYEQYL.

This clonotype was counted between two and nine times. The CDR3 ends on some other residue instead of the conserved phenylalanine or tryptophan, so this is likely a read error. The chain links TRBV29-1 to TRBJ1-2; possibly TRBD1 for D (5 bases). The CDR3 loop spans 12 amino acids. The V gene lost 5 bases and the J gene lost 5 bases, with 12 bases spanning the gap. Germline assignment: CDR1 SQVTM and CDR2 ANQGSEA. This CDR3 is CSVPSGGYGYTL. DNA for the CDR3: TGCAGCGTTCCCTCGGGGGGGTATGGCTACACCCTC.

This clonotype counts as medium-sized. The gene calls are TRBV7-2 and TRBJ1-1; D unclear. There are 13 residues in the CDR3. V lost 1 base to trimming and J lost 3 bases, with 6 bases between them. CDR1 SGHTA and CDR2 FQGNSA come from the germline V gene. CDR3 nucleotide sequence: TGTGCCAGCAGCTTAGAACAGCACACTGAAGCTTTCTTT. This translates into CASSLEQHTEAFF. The entire variable domain, with the rest obtained from reference TRBV7-2 and TRBJ1-1, is as follows: GAGVSQSPSNKVTEKGKDVELRCDPISGHTALYWYRQSLGQGLEFLIYFQGNSAPDKSGLPSDRFSAERTGGSVSTLTIQRTQQEDSAVYLCASSLEQHTEAFFGQGTRLTVV.

In regard to this clonotype: At one of its ends the junction is not consistent with the germline gene, which may arise from a read error. The V and J genes are TRBV7-9 and TRBJ2-3; TRBD2 matches 7 bases. Germline assignment: CDR1 SEHNR and CDR2 FQNEAQ (reference sequence). The length of the CDR3 is 14 residues. CDR3 bases: TGTGCCAGCAGCCCGAGCGGGACGCTGGATGCGCAGTGTTTT. Translating gives CASSPSGTLDAQCF.

This clonotype is medium-sized in the sample. The chain links TRBV7-2 to TRBJ2-1; no firm D call. This CDR3 spans 12 amino acids. V was shortened by 2 bases and J by 6 bases, with 5 bases between the two germline ends. Germline V CDR1 and CDR2: SGHTA, FQGNSA. The chain's CDR3 is CASSLLRNEQFF. The CDR3, as DNA: TGTGCCAGCAGCTTACTACGCAATGAGCAGTTCTTC.